The clone carrying this TCR beta chain was seen repeatedly, ten times or more. This sample is part of a study of blood T cells in healthy people across ages. Next came a second PCR, run for about 7 to 12 cycles, which used a sample-barcoded 5' primer along with a J-beta primer mix. One entry per CDR3 protein results from TCRdb running MiXCR on the 5' RACE reads. The data contain around 1,800,000 distinct CDR3 sequences, approximately 40% of them singletons. The germline V gene has CDR1 DFQATT and CDR2 SNEGSKA (reference sequence). V dropped 1 base and J dropped 3 bases, with 10 bases sitting between them. The CDR3 has 13 amino acids.

The sample taken for sequencing was blood. The sequence was collected from a human donor in good health. The chain combines TRBV20-1 with TRBJ2-7; D gene unclear. The DNA for the CDR3 is TGCAGTGCTAGAGGGCAGGCGGACTACGAGCAGTACTTC. Translated, it gives CSARGQADYEQYF.